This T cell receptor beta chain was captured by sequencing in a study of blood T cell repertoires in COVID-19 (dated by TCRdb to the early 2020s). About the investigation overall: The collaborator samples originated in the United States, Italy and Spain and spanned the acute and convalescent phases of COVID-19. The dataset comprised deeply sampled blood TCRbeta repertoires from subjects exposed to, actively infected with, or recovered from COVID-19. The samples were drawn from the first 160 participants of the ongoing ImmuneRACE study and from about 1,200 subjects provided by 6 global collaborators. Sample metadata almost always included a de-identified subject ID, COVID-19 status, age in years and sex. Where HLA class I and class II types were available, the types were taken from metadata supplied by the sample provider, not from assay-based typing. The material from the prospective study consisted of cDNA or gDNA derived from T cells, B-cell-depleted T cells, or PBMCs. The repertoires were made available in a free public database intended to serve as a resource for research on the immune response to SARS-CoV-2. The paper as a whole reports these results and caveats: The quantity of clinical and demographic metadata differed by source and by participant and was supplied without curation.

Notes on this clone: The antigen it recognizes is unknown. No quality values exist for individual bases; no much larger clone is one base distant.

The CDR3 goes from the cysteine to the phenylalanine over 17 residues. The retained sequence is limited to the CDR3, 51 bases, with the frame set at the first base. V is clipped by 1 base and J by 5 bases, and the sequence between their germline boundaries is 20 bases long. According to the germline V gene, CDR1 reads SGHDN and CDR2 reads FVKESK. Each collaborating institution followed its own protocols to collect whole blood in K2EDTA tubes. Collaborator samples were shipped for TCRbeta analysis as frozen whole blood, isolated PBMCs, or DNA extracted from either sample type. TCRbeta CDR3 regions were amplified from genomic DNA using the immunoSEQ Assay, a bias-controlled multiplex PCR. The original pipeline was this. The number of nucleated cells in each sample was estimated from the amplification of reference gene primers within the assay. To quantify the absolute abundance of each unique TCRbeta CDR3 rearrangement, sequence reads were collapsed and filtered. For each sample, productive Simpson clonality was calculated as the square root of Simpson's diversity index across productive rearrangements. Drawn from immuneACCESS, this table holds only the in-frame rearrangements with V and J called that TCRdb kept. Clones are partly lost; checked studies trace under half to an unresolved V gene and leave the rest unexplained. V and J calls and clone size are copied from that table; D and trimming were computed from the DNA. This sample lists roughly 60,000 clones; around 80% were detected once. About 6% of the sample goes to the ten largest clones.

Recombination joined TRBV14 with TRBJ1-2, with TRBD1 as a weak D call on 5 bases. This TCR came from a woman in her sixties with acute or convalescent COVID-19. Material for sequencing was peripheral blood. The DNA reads TGTGCCAGCAGCCAAGGAGTCGGGGGAGGCAGGACTTATGGCTACACCTTC. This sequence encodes CASSQGVGGGRTYGYTF.